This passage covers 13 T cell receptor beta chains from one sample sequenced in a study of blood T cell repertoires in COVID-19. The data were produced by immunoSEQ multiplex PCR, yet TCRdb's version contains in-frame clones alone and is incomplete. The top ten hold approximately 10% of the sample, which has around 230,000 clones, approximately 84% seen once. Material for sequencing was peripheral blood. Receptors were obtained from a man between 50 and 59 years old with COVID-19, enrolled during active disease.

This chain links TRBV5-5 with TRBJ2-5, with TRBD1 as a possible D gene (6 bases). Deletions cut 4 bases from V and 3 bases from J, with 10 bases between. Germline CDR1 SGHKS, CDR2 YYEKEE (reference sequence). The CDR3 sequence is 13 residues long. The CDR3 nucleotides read TGTGCCAGCAGCACGGCAGGGGAAGAGACCCAGTACTTC. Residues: CASSTAGEETQYF.

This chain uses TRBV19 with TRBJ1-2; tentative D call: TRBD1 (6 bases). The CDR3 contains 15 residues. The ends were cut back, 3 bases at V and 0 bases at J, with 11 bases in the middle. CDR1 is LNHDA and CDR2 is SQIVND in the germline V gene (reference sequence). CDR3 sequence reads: CASSMQGTTNYGYTF. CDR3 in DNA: TGTGCCAGTAGTATGCAGGGGACTACTAACTATGGCTACACCTTC. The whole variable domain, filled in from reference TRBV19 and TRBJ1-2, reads DGGITQSPKYLFRKEGQNVTLSCEQNLNHDAMYWYRQDPGQGLRLIYYSQIVNDFQKGDIAEGYSVSREKKESFPLTVTSAQKNPTAFYLCASSMQGTTNYGYTFGSGTRLTVV.

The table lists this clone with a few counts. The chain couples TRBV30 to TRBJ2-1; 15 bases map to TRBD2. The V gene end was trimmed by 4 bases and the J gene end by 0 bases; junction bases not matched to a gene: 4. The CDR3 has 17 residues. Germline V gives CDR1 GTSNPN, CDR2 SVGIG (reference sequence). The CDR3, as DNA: TGTGCCTGGAACGGACTAGCGGGAGGGAACTCCTACAATGAGCAGTTCTTC. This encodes CAWNGLAGGNSYNEQFF.

As DNA, the CDR3 is TGTGCCAGCAGTGCCTCACAGGGGGCGGTTTATGGCTACACCTTC. It translates to CASSASQGAVYGYTF. The V and J genes are TRBV28 and TRBJ1-2, with 9 positions matching TRBD1. J was trimmed by 5 bases and V by 5 bases; bases with no gene match: 9. Germline CDR1 and CDR2: MDHEN and SYDVKM. The CDR3 length is 15 residues.

The CDR3 loop reads CASGTSNTGELFF. The CDR3 nucleotides are TGTGCCAGCGGGACTTCTAACACCGGGGAGCTGTTTTTT. The chain couples TRBV28 to TRBJ2-2; tentative D call: TRBD2 (6 bases). The V and J ends lost 8 bases and 2 bases respectively, with 9 bases between them. Germline V gene sequence: CDR1 MDHEN, CDR2 SYDVKM. CDR3 size: 13 residues.

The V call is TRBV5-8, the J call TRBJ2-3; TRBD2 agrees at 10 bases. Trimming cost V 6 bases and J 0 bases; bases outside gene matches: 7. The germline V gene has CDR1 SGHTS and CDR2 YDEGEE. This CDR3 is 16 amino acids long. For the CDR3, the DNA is TGTGCCAGCAATAGCGGGAGGACTTTTAGCACAGATACGCAGTATTTT. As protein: CASNSGRTFSTDTQYF.

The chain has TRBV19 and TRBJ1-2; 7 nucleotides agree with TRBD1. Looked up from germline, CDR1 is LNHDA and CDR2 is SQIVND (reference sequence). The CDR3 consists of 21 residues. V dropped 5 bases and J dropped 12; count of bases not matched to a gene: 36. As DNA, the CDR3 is TGTGCCAGTAGTCCAGAACAAACCGGGACAGCAAGATACAACTATGGCTATGTCGACACCTTC. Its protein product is CASSPEQTGTARYNYGYVDTF. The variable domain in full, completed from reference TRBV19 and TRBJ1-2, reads DGGITQSPKYLFRKEGQNVTLSCEQNLNHDAMYWYRQDPGQGLRLIYYSQIVNDFQKGDIAEGYSVSREKKESFPLTVTSAQKNPTAFYLCASSPEQTGTARYNYGYVDTFGSGTRLTVV.

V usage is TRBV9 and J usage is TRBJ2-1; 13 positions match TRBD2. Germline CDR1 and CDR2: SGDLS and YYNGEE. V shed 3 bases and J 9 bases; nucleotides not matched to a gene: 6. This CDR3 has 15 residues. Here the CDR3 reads CASSEGGLAGSEQFF. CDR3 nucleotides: TGTGCCAGCAGCGAGGGGGGACTAGCGGGGTCTGAGCAGTTCTTC.

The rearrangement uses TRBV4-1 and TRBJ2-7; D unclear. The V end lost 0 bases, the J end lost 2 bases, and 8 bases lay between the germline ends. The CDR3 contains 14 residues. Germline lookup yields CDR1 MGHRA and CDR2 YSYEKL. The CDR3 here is CASSQERMTYEQYF. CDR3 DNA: TGCGCCAGCAGCCAAGAGAGGATGACCTACGAGCAGTACTTC.

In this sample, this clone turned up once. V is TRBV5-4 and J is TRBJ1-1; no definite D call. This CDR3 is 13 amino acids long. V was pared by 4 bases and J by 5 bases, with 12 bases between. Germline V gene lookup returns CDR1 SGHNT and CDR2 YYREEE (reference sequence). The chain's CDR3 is CASSPSLRTEAFF. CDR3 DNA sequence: TGTGCCAGCAGCCCAAGTCTGAGGACTGAAGCTTTCTTT.

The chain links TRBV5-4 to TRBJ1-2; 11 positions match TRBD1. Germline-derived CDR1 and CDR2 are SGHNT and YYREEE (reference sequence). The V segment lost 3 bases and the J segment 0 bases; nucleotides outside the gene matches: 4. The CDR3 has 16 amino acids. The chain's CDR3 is CASSSGQGGANYGYTF. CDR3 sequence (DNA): TGTGCCAGCAGCTCGGGACAGGGGGGAGCTAACTATGGCTACACCTTC.

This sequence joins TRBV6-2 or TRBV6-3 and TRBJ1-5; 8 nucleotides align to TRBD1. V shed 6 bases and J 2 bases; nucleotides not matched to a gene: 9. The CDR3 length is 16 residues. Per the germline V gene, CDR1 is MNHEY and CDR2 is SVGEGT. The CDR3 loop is CASSSLQGAGNQPQHF. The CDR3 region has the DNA TGTGCCAGCAGCTCTCTCCAGGGGGCTGGCAATCAGCCCCAGCATTTT.

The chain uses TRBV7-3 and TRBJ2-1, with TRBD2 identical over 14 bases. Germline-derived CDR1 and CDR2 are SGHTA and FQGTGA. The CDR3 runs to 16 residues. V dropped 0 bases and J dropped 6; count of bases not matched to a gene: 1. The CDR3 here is CASSLTGLAGVNEQFF. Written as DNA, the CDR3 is TGTGCCAGCAGCTTAACGGGACTAGCGGGGGTCAATGAGCAGTTCTTC.